One sample yielded the 7 T cell receptor beta chains listed below, sequenced in a study of CD8 T cells in Susac syndrome. The RNA input was about 0.5 to 1 ug, and it was reverse transcribed with random hexamers. TCRdb recomputed calls from the immunoSEQ multiplex PCR reads with MiXCR, one row per CDR3 protein. This sample has about 140,000 distinct CDR3 sequences, with roughly 94% found just once. The sequenced sample consisted of CD4+ T cells from PBMCs. The source of these receptors is a human donor with Susac syndrome.

The genes are TRBV18 and TRBJ2-7, with 9 bases identical to TRBD1. The V gene's germline CDR1 is KGHSH and CDR2 LQKENI. With V trimmed by 5 bases and J by 1 base, 6 bases remained unmatched. This CDR3 contains 15 residues. The CDR3 spells CASSTGQGRSYEQYF. The CDR3 region has the DNA TGTGCCAGCTCAACGGGACAGGGTCGATCCTACGAGCAGTACTTC.

This rearrangement joins TRBV5-4 to TRBJ2-2; TRBD2 might be the D (6 bases). CDR1 is SGHNT and CDR2 is YYREEE in the germline V gene (reference sequence). CDR3 size: 15 residues. The ends were cut back, 3 bases at V and 2 bases at J, with 11 bases in the middle. The CDR3 nucleotides are TGTGCCAGCAGCTCGGGACTTACTAACACCGGGGAGCTGTTTTTT. It translates to CASSSGLTNTGELFF. Full variable domain (remainder filled in from reference TRBV5-4 and TRBJ2-2): ETGVTQSPTHLIKTRGQQVTLRCSSQSGHNTVSWYQQALGQGPQFIFQYYREEENGRGNFPPRFSGLQFPNYSSELNVNALELDDSALYLCASSSGLTNTGELFFGEGSRLTVL.

The chain has TRBV5-1 and TRBJ1-2; 8 bases fit TRBD1. The CDR3 contains 13 residues. Germline loops: CDR1 SGHRS, CDR2 YFSETQ. With V trimmed by 2 bases and J by 8 bases, 5 bases remained unmatched. CDR3 nucleotide sequence: TGCGCCAGCAGCTTCGCACAGGGGGAGGGCTACACCTTC. This translates into CASSFAQGEGYTF.

The chain couples TRBV30 to TRBJ2-5, with 10 positions matching TRBD2. The CDR3 is 17 residues long. V dropped 2 bases and J dropped 0; count of bases not matched to a gene: 9. CDR1 and CDR2 from the germline V gene are GTSNPN and SVGIG (reference sequence). The CDR3 here is CAWSNTWTSGYQETQYF. In DNA form, the CDR3 reads TGTGCCTGGAGTAACACTTGGACTAGCGGTTACCAAGAGACCCAGTACTTC.

The gene calls are TRBV12-3 or TRBV12-4 and TRBJ2-7; the D call may be TRBD1 or TRBD2 (5 bases each). V dropped 6 bases and J dropped 1 base, with 16 bases sitting between them. This CDR3 spans 15 amino acids. The CDR3 loop is CASSSNRDGSYEQYF. The DNA for the CDR3 is TGTGCCAGCAGCTCCAACCGGGACGGATCCTACGAGCAGTACTTC.

This clonotype was recorded once. This chain connects TRBV3-1 to TRBJ1-6; D might be TRBD1 (5 bases). V gave up 6 bases and J gave up 11 bases, with 23 bases separating them. Germline V gene sequence: CDR1 LGHDT, CDR2 YNNKEL (reference sequence). The CDR3 spans 16 residues. CDR3 in DNA: TGTGCCAGCAGGGCGGGGGTAGTTACCGTAGGGGCACCCCTCCACTTT. Its translation is CASRAGVVTVGAPLHF. The complete variable domain, with remaining parts taken from reference TRBV3-1 and TRBJ1-6, reads DTAVSQTPKYLVTQMGNDKSIKCEQNLGHDTMYWYKQDSKKFLKIMFSYNNKELIINETVPNRFSPKSPDKAHLNLHINSLELGDSAVYFCASRAGVVTVGAPLHFGNGTRLTVT.

The rearrangement joins TRBV12-3 or TRBV12-4 to TRBJ1-5; no definite D call. Trimming took 1 base from V and 6 from J, leaving 4 bases between them. The CDR3 runs to 12 residues. The CDR3 nucleotides are TGTGCCAGCAGTTTAGTCGGTCAGCCCCAGCATTTT. Translating it yields CASSLVGQPQHF.